The sequence of this T cell receptor beta chain was determined in a study of monozygotic twins with inflammatory bowel disease. Concerning this clonotype itself: Its antigen is not identified.

Overall study results and limits: Backing was not found for a single strong signal or clonotype associated with IBD.

The CDR3 is 15 amino acids. Germline V gene sequence: CDR1 SGHTA, CDR2 FQGNSA. A 6-nucleotide sample barcode was carried by the UMIs, which template switching added. Both the TCRalpha cDNA and the TCRbeta cDNA were taken through two nested PCRs, lasting approximately 16 and 9 cycles. TCRdb reprocessed the 5' RACE reads and stores each CDR3 protein as one record, lacking DNA. The sample includes about 160,000 distinct CDR3 sequences. The V gene is TRBV7-2, the J gene TRBJ2-7; the D call of TRBD1 rests on TCRdb alone, since no DNA is present to check it. The sample was blood. This TCR was recovered from a human donor with ulcerative colitis or Crohn's disease, or a healthy co-twin of an affected twin (not recorded which). The CDR3 sequence: CASSLQSDRGDEQYF.